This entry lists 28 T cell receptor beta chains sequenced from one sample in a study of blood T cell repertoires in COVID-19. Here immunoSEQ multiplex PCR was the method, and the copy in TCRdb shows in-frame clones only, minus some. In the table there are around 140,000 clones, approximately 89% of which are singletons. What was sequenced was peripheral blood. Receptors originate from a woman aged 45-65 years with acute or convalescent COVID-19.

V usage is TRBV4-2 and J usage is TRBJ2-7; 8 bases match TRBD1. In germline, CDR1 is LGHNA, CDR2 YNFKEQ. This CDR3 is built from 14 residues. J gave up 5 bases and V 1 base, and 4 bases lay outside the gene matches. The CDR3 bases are TGTGCCAGCAGCCAAGGGGGCAGGGGGCACGAGCAGTACTTC. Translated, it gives CASSQGGRGHEQYF.

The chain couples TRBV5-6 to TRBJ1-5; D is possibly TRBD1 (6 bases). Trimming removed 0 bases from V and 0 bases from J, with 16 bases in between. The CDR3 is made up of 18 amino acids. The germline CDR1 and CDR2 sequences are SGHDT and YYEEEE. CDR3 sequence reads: CASSLAARGRYSNQPQHF. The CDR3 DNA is TGTGCCAGCAGCTTGGCGGCCAGGGGACGATATAGCAATCAGCCCCAGCATTTT.

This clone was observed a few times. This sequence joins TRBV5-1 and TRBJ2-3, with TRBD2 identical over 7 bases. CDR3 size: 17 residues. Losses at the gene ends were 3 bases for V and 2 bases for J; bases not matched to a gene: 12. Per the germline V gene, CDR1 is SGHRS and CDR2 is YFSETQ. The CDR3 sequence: CASSSYHGGTSTDTQYF. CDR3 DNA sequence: TGCGCCAGCAGCTCTTACCACGGGGGGACCTCCACAGATACGCAGTATTTT.

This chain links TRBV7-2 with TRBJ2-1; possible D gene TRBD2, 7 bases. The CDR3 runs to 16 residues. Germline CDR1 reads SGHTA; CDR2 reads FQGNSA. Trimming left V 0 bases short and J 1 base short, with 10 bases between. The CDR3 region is CASSLAAGASYNEQFF. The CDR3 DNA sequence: TGTGCCAGCAGCTTAGCGGCGGGGGCGTCCTACAATGAGCAGTTCTTC.

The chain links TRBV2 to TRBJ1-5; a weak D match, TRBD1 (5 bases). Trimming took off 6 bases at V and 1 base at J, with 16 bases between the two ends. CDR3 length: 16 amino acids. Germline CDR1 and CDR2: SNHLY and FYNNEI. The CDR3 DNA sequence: TGTGCCAGCAGCTTCTGGGGGGGTTTGAGCAATCAGCCCCAGCATTTT. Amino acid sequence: CASSFWGGLSNQPQHF.

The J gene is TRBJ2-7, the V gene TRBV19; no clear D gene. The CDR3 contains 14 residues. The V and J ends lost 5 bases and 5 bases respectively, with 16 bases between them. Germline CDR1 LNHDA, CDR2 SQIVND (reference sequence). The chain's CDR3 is CASSDTYVDHEQYF. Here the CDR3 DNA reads TGTGCCAGTAGTGACACATACGTTGACCACGAGCAGTACTTC.

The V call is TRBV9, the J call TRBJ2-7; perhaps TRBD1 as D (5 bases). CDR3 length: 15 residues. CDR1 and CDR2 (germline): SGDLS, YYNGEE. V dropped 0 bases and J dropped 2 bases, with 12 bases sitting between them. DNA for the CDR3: TGTGCCAGCAGCGTAGATAGGGGTGGTACCTACGAGCAGTACTTC. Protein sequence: CASSVDRGGTYEQYF.

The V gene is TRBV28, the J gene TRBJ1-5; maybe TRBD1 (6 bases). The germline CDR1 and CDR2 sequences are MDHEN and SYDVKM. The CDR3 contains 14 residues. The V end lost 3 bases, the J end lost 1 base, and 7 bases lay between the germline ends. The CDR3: CASSFQGSNQPQHF. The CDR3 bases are TGTGCCAGCAGTTTTCAGGGGAGCAATCAGCCCCAGCATTTT.

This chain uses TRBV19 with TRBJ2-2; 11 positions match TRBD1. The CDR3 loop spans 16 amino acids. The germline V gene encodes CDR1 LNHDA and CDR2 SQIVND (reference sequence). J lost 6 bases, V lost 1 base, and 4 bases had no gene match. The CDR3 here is CASSIGDRGAAGELFF. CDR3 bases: TGTGCCAGTAGTATAGGGGACAGGGGGGCAGCCGGGGAGCTGTTTTTT.

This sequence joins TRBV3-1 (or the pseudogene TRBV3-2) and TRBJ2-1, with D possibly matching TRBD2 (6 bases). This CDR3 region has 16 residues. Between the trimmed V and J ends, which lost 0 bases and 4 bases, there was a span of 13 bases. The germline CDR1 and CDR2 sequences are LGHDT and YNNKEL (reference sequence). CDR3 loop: CASSQDRVAVYNEQFF. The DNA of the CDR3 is TGTGCCAGCAGCCAAGATAGGGTAGCGGTGTACAATGAGCAGTTCTTC.

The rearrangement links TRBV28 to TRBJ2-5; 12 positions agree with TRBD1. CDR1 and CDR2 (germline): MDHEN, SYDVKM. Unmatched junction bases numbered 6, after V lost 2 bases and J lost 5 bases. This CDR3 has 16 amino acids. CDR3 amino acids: CASSLAGTGGRETQYF. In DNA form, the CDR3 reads TGTGCCAGCAGTTTAGCCGGGACAGGGGGCCGTGAGACCCAGTACTTC.

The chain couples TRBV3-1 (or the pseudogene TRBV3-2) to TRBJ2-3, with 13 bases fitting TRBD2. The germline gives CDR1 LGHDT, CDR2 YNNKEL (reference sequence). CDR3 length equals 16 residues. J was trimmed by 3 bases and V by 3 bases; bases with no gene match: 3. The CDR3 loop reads CASSHPTSGGTDTQYF. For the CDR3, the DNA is TGTGCCAGCAGCCATCCGACTAGCGGGGGGACAGATACGCAGTATTTT.

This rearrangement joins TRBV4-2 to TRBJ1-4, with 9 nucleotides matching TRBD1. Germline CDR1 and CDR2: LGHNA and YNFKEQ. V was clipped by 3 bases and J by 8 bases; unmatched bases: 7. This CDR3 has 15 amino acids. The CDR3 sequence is CASSQQTGGWEKLFF. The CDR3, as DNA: TGTGCCAGCAGCCAGCAAACAGGGGGCTGGGAAAAACTGTTTTTT.

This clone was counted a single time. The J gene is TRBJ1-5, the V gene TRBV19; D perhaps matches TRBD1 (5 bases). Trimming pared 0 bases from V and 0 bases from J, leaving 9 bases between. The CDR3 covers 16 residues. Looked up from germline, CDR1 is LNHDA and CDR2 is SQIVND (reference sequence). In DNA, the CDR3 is TGTGCCAGTAGTATAGACAGGGACTATAGCAATCAGCCCCAGCATTTT. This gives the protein CASSIDRDYSNQPQHF.

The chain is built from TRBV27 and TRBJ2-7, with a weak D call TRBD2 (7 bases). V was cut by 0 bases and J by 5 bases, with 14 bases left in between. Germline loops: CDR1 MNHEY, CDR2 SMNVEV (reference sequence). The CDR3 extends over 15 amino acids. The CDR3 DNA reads TGTGCCAGCAGTTTATCGGGGGGGGGCCGGAACGAGCAGTACTTC. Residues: CASSLSGGGRNEQYF.

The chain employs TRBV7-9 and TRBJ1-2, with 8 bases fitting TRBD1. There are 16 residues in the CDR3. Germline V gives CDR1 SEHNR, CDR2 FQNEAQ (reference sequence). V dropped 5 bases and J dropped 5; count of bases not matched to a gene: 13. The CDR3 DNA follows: TGTGCCAGCAGCCGACCTGGACAGGGCCCCAGGTATGGCTACACCTTC. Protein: CASSRPGQGPRYGYTF.

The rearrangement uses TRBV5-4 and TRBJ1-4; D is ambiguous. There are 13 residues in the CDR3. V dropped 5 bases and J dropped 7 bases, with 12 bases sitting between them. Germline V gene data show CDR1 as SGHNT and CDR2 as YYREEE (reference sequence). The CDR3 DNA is TGTGCCAGCAGTCCTACCCGCGGTGAAAAACTGTTTTTT. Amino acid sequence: CASSPTRGEKLFF.

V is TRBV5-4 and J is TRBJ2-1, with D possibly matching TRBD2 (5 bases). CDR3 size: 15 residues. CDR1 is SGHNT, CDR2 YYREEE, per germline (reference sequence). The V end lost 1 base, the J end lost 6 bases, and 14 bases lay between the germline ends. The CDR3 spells CASSLRALEGNEQFF. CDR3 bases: TGTGCCAGCAGCTTGCGAGCGCTCGAGGGCAATGAGCAGTTCTTC.

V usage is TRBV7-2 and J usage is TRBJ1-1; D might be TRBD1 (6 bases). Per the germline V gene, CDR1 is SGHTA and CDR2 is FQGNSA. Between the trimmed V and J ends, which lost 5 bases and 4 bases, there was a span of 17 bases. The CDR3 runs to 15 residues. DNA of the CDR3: TGTGCCAGCAGCGTAAGGGGGTGGGGGAGCACTGAAGCTTTCTTT. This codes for CASSVRGWGSTEAFF.

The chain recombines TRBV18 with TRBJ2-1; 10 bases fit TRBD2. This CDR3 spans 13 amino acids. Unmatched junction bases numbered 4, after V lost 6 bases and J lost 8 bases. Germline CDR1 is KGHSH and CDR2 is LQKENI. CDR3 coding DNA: TGTGCCAGCTCGGGGACTAGCGCCGATGAGCAGTTCTTC. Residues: CASSGTSADEQFF.

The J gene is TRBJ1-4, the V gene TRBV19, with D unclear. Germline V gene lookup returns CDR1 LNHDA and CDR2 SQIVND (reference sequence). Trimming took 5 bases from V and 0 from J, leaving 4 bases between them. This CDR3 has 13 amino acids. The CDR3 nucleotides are TGTGCCAGTAGTTTCGCAACTAATGAAAAACTGTTTTTT. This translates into CASSFATNEKLFF.

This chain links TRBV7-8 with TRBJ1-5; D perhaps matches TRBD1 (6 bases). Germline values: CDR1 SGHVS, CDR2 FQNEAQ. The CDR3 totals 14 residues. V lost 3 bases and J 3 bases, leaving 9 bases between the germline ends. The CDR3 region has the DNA TGTGCCAGCAGCTTTCACAGGGCCAATCAGCCCCAGCATTTT. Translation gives CASSFHRANQPQHF.

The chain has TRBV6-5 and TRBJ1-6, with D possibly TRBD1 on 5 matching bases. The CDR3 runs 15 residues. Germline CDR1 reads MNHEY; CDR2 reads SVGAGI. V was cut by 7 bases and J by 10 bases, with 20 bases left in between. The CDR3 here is CASTYGGTKGSPLHF. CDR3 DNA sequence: TGTGCCAGCACCTATGGGGGGACTAAGGGCTCACCCCTCCACTTT.

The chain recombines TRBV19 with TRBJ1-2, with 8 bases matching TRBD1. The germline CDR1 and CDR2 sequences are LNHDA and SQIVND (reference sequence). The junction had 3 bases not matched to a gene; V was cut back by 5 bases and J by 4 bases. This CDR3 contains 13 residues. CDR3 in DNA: TGTGCCAGTAGTCCAGACAGGGGCTATGGCTACACCTTC. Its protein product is CASSPDRGYGYTF.

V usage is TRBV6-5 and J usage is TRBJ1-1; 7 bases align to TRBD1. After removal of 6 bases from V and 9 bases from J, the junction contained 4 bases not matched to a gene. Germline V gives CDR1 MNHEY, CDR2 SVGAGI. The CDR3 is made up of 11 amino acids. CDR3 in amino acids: CASRRQGKAFF. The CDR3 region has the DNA TGTGCCAGCAGAAGACAGGGAAAAGCTTTCTTT.

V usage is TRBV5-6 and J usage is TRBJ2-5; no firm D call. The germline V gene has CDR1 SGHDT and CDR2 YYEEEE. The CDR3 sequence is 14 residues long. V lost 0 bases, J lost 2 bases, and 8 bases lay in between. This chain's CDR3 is CASSLGSGQETQYF. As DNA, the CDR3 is TGTGCCAGCAGCTTGGGGTCCGGGCAAGAGACCCAGTACTTC.

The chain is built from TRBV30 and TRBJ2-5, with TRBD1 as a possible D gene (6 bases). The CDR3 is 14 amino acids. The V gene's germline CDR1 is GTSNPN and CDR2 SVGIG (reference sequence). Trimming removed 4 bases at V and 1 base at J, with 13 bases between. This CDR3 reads CAWKWGLFQETQYF. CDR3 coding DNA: TGTGCCTGGAAATGGGGGCTGTTCCAAGAGACCCAGTACTTC.

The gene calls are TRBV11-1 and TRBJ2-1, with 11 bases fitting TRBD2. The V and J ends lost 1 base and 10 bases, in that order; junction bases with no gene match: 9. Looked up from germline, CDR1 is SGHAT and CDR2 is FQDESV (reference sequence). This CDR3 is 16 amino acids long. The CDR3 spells CASSLETSGSIWEQFF. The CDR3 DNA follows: TGTGCCAGCAGCTTAGAAACTAGCGGGAGTATCTGGGAGCAGTTCTTC.